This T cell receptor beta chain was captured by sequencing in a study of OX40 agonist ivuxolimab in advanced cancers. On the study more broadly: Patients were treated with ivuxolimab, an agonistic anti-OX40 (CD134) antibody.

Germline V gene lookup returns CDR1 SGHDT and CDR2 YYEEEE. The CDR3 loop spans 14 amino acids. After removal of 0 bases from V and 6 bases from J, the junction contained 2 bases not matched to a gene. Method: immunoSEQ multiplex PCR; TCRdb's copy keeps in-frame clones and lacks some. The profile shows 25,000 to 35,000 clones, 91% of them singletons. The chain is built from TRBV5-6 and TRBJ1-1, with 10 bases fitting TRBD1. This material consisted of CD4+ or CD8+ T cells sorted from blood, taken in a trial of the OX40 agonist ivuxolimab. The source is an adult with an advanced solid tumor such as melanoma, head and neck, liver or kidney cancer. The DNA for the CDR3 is TGTGCCAGCAGCTTGGGACAGGGGGCAGCTGAAGCTTTCTTT. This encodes CASSLGQGAAEAFF.